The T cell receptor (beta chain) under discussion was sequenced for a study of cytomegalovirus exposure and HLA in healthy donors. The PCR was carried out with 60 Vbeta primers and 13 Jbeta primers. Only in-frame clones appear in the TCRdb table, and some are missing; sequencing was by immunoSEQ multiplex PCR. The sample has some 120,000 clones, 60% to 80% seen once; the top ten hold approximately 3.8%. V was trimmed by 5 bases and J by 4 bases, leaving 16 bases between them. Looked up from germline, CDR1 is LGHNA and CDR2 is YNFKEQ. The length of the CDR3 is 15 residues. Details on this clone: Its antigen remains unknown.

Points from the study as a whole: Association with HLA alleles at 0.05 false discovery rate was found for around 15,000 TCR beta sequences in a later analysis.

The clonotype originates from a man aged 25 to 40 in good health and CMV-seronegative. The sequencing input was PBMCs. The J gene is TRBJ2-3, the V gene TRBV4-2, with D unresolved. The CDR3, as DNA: TGTGCCAGCAGCAAGACAAGCTCGACCGCAGATACGCAGTATTTT. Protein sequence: CASSKTSSTADTQYF.